One and the same sample provided the 22 T cell receptor beta chains below, sequenced in a study of patients and donors after allogeneic stem cell transplantation. Each CDR3 protein gets one entry after TCRdb re-called the RT-PCR reads with MiXCR. The sample lists around 17,000 distinct CDR3 sequences; 27% were seen once. The sequencing sample was made of blood, either unsorted or a sorted T cell fraction (not recorded which). The receptors were sampled from a human donor who was either an allogeneic HSCT recipient or a stem cell or donor lymphocyte infusion donor (not recorded which). It is not recorded whose cells these are; they may come from a transplant donor.

The chain carries TRBV7-2 and TRBJ2-5; D unclear. The CDR3 spans 11 residues. CDR1 and CDR2 (germline): SGHTA, FQGNSA. Trimming removed 3 bases from V and 5 bases from J, with 4 bases in between. The CDR3 protein is CASSLSETQYF. CDR3 DNA sequence: TGTGCCAGCAGCTTGTCGGAGACCCAGTACTTC.

The gene calls are TRBV3-1 and TRBJ1-2; D call uncertain. CDR1 and CDR2 from the germline V gene are LGHDT and YNNKEL (reference sequence). Between the trimmed V and J ends, which lost 4 bases and 4 bases, there was a span of 10 bases. This CDR3 is 13 amino acids long. CDR3 coding DNA: TGTGCCAGCAGCCTTCTAACGGGCTATGGCTACACCTTC. Translation gives CASSLLTGYGYTF.

This clonotype rates as large. The chain combines TRBV4-2 with TRBJ1-1; 12 bases line up with TRBD1. CDR1 LGHNA and CDR2 YNFKEQ come from the germline V gene. The V segment lost 1 base and the J segment 4 bases; nucleotides outside the gene matches: 4. The CDR3 runs 16 residues. CDR3 sequence: CASSQGDRGPVTEAFF. CDR3 coding DNA: TGTGCCAGCAGCCAAGGGGACAGGGGGCCGGTCACTGAAGCTTTCTTT.

The chain combines TRBV6-1 with TRBJ1-5, with D perhaps matching TRBD1 (6 bases). Germline V CDR1 and CDR2: MNHNS, SASEGT. CDR3 length equals 13 residues. V lost 4 bases and J lost 4, with 8 bases in between. The CDR3 sequence is CASSVQGNQPQHF. The DNA of the CDR3 is TGTGCCAGCAGTGTTCAGGGGAATCAGCCCCAGCATTTT.

The V and J genes are TRBV2 and TRBJ1-5; D is unresolved. The V and J ends lost 4 bases and 6 bases respectively, with 10 bases between them. Germline V gene lookup returns CDR1 SNHLY and CDR2 FYNNEI. There are 13 residues in the CDR3. CDR3 DNA sequence: TGTGCCAGCAGTGGAAAGCTCCTTCAGCCCCAGCATTTT. Translation: CASSGKLLQPQHF. The complete variable domain, with remaining parts taken from reference TRBV2 and TRBJ1-5, reads EPEVTQTPSHQVTQMGQEVILRCVPISNHLYFYWYRQILGQKVEFLVSFYNNEISEKSEIFDDQFSVERPDGSNFTLKIRSTKLEDSAMYFCASSGKLLQPQHFGDGTRLSIL.

The V and J genes are TRBV19 and TRBJ1-5; D is unclear. V gave up 5 bases and J gave up 0 bases, with 5 bases separating them. Germline V gives CDR1 LNHDA, CDR2 SQIVND (reference sequence). The CDR3 is made up of 13 amino acids. The CDR3 DNA is TGTGCCAGTAGTCGCCATAGCAATCAGCCCCAGCATTTT. It encodes CASSRHSNQPQHF.

This clonotype was seen a handful of times. This chain connects TRBV12-3 or TRBV12-4 to TRBJ1-5; perhaps TRBD1 as D (5 bases). CDR3 size: 16 residues. The ends were cut back, 6 bases at V and 0 bases at J, with 15 bases in the middle. CDR3 sequence (DNA): TGTGCCAGCAGCCTCGCCTTCAGGGATAGCAATCAGCCCCAGCATTTT. Protein product: CASSLAFRDSNQPQHF.

This clonotype has only a few counts. The chain joins TRBV4-1 to TRBJ1-2; D unresolved. This CDR3 has 16 residues. V shed 0 bases and J shed 0 bases, with 11 bases lying between them. CDR1 and CDR2 (germline): MGHRA, YSYEKL. CDR3 sequence (DNA): TGCGCCAGCAGCCAAGATAACTGGCAGGCTAACTATGGCTACACCTTC. Translated: CASSQDNWQANYGYTF.

This clonotype was counted many times. The chain couples TRBV5-1 to TRBJ1-5; 7 bases match TRBD1. This CDR3 is built from 15 residues. The V segment lost 5 bases and the J segment 0 bases; nucleotides outside the gene matches: 5. CDR1 SGHRS and CDR2 YFSETQ come from the germline V gene. DNA for the CDR3: TGCGCCAGCAGGGAGGGACAGTTTAGCAATCAGCCCCAGCATTTT. Amino acids: CASREGQFSNQPQHF.

This clonotype is categorized as medium-sized. The V call is TRBV7-9, the J call TRBJ1-5; TRBD1 aligns across 8 bases. J gave up 3 bases and V 1 base, and 2 bases lay outside the gene matches. The CDR3 extends over 15 amino acids. Germline V CDR1 and CDR2: SEHNR, FQNEAQ (reference sequence). The CDR3 sequence: CASSLGQGFNQPQHF. CDR3 in DNA: TGTGCCAGCAGCTTAGGACAGGGGTTCAATCAGCCCCAGCATTTT.

This clonotype was seen repeatedly, ten times or more. The rearrangement links TRBV12-3 or TRBV12-4 to TRBJ1-1; D unresolved. Trimming removed 3 bases at V and 3 bases at J, with 14 bases between. This CDR3 comprises 15 residues. The CDR3 protein is CASSFGSRRDTEAFF. CDR3 in DNA: TGTGCCAGCAGTTTCGGCTCCCGAAGGGACACTGAAGCTTTCTTT.

V gene TRBV7-2 combines with J gene TRBJ2-1, with D possibly TRBD1 on 5 matching bases. The CDR3 covers 14 residues. CDR1 and CDR2 from the germline V gene are SGHTA and FQGNSA. V was cut by 3 bases and J by 9 bases, with 15 bases left in between. The CDR3 loop reads CASSFGQGFSEQFF. In nucleotides, the CDR3 is TGTGCCAGCAGCTTCGGTCAGGGCTTTAGTGAGCAGTTCTTC.

Concerning this clonotype: Given a much more abundant clone one base away, this may be a read error. The V call is TRBV7-3, the J call TRBJ1-1, with D unresolved. The V and J ends lost 5 bases and 0 bases respectively, with 16 bases between them. The CDR3 is 16 amino acids. Germline loops: CDR1 SGHTA, CDR2 FQGTGA. In DNA form, the CDR3 reads TGTGCCAGCAGCCTGGCTCGTTTGGAGATGAACACTGAAGCTTTCTTT. As protein: CASSLARLEMNTEAFF.

This clonotype was observed a handful of times. This chain links TRBV20-1 with TRBJ1-4, with D perhaps matching TRBD1 (5 bases). CDR1 DFQATT and CDR2 SNEGSKA come from the germline V gene (reference sequence). The length of the CDR3 is 14 residues. The V and J ends lost 0 bases and 6 bases respectively, with 11 bases between them. CDR3 coding DNA: TGCAGTGCTAGAGAGATGGGGACGGATGAAAAACTGTTTTTT. Amino acid sequence: CSAREMGTDEKLFF.

This clonotype appeared a few times. The rearrangement joins TRBV20-1 to TRBJ1-1, with D tentatively TRBD1 (6 bases). The ends were cut back, 8 bases at V and 5 bases at J, with 21 bases in the middle. The germline V gene has CDR1 DFQATT and CDR2 SNEGSKA (reference sequence). This CDR3 is 14 amino acids long. CDR3 protein: CSPQILQGGTEAFF. The DNA for the CDR3 is TGCAGTCCCCAAATATTACAGGGCGGAACTGAAGCTTTCTTT.

This clonotype was seen at least ten times. V is TRBV7-9 and J is TRBJ1-2; no clear D. The germline V gene has CDR1 SEHNR and CDR2 FQNEAQ (reference sequence). This CDR3 has 11 amino acids. The V end was cut by 1 base, the J end by 7 bases, with 4 bases between. The CDR3 here is CASSLGGGYTF. In DNA form, the CDR3 reads TGTGCCAGCAGCTTAGGGGGTGGCTACACCTTC.

The gene calls are TRBV7-3 and TRBJ1-5; a possible D gene is TRBD1 (5 bases). Looked up from germline, CDR1 is SGHTA and CDR2 is FQGTGA. The CDR3 is 18 amino acids. V lost 0 bases and J 0 bases, leaving 15 bases between the germline ends. CDR3 sequence reads: CASSLTCQGTYSNQPQHF. CDR3 sequence (DNA): TGTGCCAGCAGCTTAACGTGCCAGGGAACGTATAGCAATCAGCCCCAGCATTTT.

This chain joins TRBV6-5 and TRBJ1-3; unclear D gene. The CDR3 contains 15 residues. In germline, CDR1 is MNHEY, CDR2 SVGAGI. The V and J ends lost 0 bases and 4 bases respectively, with 10 bases between them. CDR3 DNA: TGTGCCAGCAGTTACTCCCGTAAGGCCGGAAACACCATATATTTT. This codes for CASSYSRKAGNTIYF.

The rearrangement links TRBV18 to TRBJ1-3; D is perhaps TRBD1 (5 bases). V lost 5 bases and J 4 bases, leaving 15 bases between the germline ends. This CDR3 has 15 amino acids. Germline V gives CDR1 KGHSH, CDR2 LQKENI. The CDR3 DNA reads TGTGCCAGCTCAGCTCAGGGATCCGCCGGAAACACCATATATTTT. Its protein product is CASSAQGSAGNTIYF. The full variable domain, in which reference TRBV18 and TRBJ1-3 provide the parts outside the CDR3, is NAGVMQNPRHLVRRRGQEARLRCSPMKGHSHVYWYRQLPEEGLKFMVYLQKENIIDESGMPKERFSAEFPKEGPSILRIQQVVRGDSAAYFCASSAQGSAGNTIYFGEGSWLTVV.

This clonotype was seen ten or more times. The chain carries TRBV4-1 and TRBJ1-2, with unresolved D. V lost 0 bases to trimming and J lost 1 base, with 15 bases between them. Germline V gene lookup returns CDR1 MGHRA and CDR2 YSYEKL. The CDR3 sequence is 17 residues long. CDR3 DNA: TGCGCCAGCAGCCAAGATCTGGCAGGCACTCTTAACTATGGCTACACCTTC. It is translated as CASSQDLAGTLNYGYTF.

The rearrangement links TRBV28 to TRBJ1-2, with D hard to call. The germline CDR1 and CDR2 sequences are MDHEN and SYDVKM. This CDR3 comprises 12 residues. Trimming left V 6 bases short and J 7 bases short, with 12 bases between. The CDR3 loop reads CASSPAGPGYTF. CDR3 nucleotide sequence: TGTGCCAGCAGCCCCGCCGGACCTGGCTACACCTTC.

This clonotype was recorded a few times. The V gene is TRBV6-1, the J gene TRBJ1-1; no reliable D call. Trimming took off 4 bases at V and 0 bases at J, with 6 bases between the two ends. Germline V gives CDR1 MNHNS, CDR2 SASEGT. This CDR3 spans 13 amino acids. The CDR3 nucleotides read TGTGCCAGCAGTGCCCCATTGAACACTGAAGCTTTCTTT. This sequence encodes CASSAPLNTEAFF.